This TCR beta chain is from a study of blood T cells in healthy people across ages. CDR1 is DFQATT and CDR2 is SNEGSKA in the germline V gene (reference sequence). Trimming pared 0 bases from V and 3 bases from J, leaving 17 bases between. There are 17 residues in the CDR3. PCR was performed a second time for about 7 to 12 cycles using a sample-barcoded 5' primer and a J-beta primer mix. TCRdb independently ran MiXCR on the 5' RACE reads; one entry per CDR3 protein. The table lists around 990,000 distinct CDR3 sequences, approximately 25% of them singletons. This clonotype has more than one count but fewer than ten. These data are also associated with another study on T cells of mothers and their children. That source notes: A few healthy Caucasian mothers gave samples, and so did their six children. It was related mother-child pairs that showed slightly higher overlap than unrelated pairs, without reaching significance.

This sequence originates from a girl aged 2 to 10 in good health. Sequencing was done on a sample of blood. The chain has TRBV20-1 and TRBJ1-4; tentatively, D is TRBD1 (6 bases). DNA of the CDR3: TGCAGTGCTAGAGATTCGGTACGGGACACTTCTAATGAAAAACTGTTTTTT. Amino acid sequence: CSARDSVRDTSNEKLFF.